The sequence of this TCR beta chain was determined in a study of cytomegalovirus exposure and HLA in healthy donors. Unmatched junction bases numbered 7, after V lost 5 bases and J lost 2 bases. Germline CDR1 reads SGHTS; CDR2 reads YDEGEE. The CDR3 extends over 16 amino acids. This PCR relied on a set of 60 Vbeta primers and 13 Jbeta primers. Measured with immunoSEQ multiplex PCR; TCRdb has only the in-frame clones, and not every one. The table includes around 130,000 clones, roughly 71% detected once. Sequenced: PBMCs. The rearrangement uses TRBV5-8 and TRBJ2-5, with 12 bases identical to TRBD2. The TCR comes from a woman aged 45-59 years in good health and CMV-seropositive. CDR3 sequence (DNA): TGTGCCAGCAGACCACTAGCGGGGGGATCTCAAGAGACCCAGTACTTC. Amino acid sequence: CASRPLAGGSQETQYF.